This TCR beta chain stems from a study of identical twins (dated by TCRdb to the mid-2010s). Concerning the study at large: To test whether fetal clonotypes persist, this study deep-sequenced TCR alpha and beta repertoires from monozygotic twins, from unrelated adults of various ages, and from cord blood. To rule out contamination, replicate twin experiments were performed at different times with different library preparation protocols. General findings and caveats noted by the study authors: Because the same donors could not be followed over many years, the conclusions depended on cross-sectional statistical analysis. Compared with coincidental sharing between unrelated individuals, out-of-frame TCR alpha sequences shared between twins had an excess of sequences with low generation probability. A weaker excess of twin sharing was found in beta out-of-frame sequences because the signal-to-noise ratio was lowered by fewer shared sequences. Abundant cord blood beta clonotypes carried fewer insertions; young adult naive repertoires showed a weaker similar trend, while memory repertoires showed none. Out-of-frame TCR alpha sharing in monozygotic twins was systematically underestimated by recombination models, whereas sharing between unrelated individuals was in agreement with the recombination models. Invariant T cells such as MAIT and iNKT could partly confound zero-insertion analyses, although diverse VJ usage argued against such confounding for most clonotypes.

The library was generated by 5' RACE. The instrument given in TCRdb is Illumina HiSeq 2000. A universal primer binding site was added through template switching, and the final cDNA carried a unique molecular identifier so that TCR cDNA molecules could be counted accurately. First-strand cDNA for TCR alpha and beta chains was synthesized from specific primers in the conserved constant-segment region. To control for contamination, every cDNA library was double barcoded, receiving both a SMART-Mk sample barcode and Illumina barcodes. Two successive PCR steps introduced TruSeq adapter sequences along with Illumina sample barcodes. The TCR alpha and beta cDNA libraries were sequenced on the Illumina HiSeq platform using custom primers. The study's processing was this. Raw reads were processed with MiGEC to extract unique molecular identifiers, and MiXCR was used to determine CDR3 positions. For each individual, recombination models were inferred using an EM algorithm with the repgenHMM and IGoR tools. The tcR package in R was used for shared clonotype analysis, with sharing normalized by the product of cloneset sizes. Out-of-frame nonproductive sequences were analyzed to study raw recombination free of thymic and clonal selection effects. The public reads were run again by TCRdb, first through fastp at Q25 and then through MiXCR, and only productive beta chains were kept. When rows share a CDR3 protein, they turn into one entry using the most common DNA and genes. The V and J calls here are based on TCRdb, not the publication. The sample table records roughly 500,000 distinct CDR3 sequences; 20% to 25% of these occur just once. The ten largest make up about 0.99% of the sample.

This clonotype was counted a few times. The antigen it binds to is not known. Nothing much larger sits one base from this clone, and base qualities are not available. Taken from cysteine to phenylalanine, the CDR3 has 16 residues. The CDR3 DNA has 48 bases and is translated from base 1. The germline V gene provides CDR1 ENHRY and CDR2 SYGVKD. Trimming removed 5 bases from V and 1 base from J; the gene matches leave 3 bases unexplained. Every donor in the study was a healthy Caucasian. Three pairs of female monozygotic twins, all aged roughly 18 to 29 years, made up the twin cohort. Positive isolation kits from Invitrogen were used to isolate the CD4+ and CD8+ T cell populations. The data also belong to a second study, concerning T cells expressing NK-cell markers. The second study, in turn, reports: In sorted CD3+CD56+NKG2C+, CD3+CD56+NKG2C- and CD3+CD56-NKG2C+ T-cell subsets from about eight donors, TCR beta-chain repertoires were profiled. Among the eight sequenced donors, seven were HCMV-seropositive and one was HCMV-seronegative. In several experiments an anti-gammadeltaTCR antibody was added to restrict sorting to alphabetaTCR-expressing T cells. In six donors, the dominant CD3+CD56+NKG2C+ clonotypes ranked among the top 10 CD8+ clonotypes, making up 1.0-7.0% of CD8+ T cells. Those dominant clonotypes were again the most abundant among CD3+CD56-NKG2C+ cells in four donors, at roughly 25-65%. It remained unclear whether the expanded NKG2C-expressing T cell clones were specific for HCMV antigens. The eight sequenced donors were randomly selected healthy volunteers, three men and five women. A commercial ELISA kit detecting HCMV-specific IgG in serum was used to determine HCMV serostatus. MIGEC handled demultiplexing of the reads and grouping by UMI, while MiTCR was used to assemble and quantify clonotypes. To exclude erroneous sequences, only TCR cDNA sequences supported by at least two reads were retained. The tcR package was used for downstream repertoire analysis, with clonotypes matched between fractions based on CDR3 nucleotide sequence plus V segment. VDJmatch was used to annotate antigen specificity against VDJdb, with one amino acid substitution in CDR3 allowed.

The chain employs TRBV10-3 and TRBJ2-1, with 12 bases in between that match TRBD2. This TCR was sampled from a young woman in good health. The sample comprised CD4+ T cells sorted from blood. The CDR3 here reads CAISKGLAGSYNEQFF. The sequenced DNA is TGTGCCATCAGTAAGGGACTAGCGGGTTCCTACAATGAGCAGTTCTTC.